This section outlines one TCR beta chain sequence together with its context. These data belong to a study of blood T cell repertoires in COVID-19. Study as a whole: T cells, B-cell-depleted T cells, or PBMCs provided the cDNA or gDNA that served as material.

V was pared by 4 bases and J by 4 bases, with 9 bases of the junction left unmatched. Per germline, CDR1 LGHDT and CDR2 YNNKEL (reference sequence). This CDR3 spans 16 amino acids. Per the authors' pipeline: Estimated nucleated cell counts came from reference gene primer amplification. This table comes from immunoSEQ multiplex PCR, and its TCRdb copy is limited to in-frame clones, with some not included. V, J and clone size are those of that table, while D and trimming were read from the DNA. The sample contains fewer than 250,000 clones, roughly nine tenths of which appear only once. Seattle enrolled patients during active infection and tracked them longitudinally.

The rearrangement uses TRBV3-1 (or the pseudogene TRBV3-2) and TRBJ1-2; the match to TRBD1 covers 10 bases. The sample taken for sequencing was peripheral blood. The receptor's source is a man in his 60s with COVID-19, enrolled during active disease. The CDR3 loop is CASSRSGTGASYGYTF. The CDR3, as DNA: TGTGCCAGCAGCCGTTCCGGGACAGGGGCGAGCTATGGCTACACCTTC.